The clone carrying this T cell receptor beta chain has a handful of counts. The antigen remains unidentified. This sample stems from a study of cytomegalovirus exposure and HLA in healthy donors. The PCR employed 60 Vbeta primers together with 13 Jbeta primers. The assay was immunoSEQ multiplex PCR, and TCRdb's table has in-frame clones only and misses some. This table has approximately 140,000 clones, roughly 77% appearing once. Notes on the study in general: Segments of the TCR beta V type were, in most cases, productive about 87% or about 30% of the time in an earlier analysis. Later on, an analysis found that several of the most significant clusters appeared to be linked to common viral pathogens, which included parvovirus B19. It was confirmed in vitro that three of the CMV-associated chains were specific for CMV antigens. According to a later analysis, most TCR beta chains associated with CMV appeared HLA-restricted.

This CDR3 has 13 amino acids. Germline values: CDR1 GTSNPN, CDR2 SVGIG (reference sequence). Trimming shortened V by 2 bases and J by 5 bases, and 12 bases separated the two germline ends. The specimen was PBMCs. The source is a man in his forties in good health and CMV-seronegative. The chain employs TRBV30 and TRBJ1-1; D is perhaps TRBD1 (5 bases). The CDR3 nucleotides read TGTGCCTGGAGTAAGGAGGGGAGGACTGAAGCTTTCTTT. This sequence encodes CAWSKEGRTEAFF.